Described below is a single T cell receptor (beta chain) sequence and its context. Sequencing used immunoSEQ multiplex PCR; TCRdb keeps in-frame clones, though not all of them. Of about 160,000 clones in the sample, roughly 88% are singletons; the top ten hold roughly 9.2%. This specimen comes from a study of blood T cell repertoires in COVID-19. Germline CDR1 reads SGHNT; CDR2 reads YYREEE (reference sequence). The CDR3 totals 15 residues. The junction had 5 bases not matched to a gene; V was cut back by 2 bases and J by 3 bases. Sequencing was done on a sample of peripheral blood. V usage is TRBV5-4 and J usage is TRBJ1-2, with 9 bases lining up with TRBD1. The clonotype comes from a woman at least 80 years old with active or convalescent COVID-19. CDR3 nucleotides: TGTGCCAGCAGCTTTGGACAGGGGCTAGACTATGGCTACACCTTC. Its protein is CASSFGQGLDYGYTF.